The 30 T cell receptor beta chains given below trace back to one sample, sequenced in a study of early T cells in non-severe SARS-CoV-2 infection (dated by TCRdb to about 2021). Library construction relied on 5' RACE. The instrument was a NextSeq 500. The public reads were reanalyzed by TCRdb: fastp trimming at Q25, MiXCR alignment, in-frame beta chains only. Rows merge per CDR3 protein into single entries with the most common DNA and genes. Here the sample has roughly 55,000 distinct CDR3 sequences; about 16% occur a single time. The biggest ten clones account for about 9.1% of the sample. This specimen was whole blood, taken at baseline. These receptors were collected from an adult who was a healthcare worker with PCR-confirmed SARS-CoV-2 infection or an uninfected control (not recorded which).

Concerning this clonotype: Here the CDR3 omits its conserved ending phenylalanine or tryptophan, so a read error is the likely source. The CDR3 region has the DNA TGTGCCAGCAGTTTACCGCACCGAAGCTCCTATAATTCACCCCTCCACTTG. Translating gives CASSLPHRSSYNSPLHL. The J gene is TRBJ1-6, the V gene TRBV28; D is unclear. This CDR3 contains 17 residues. Trimming took off 2 bases at V and 0 bases at J, with 11 bases between the two ends. Germline values: CDR1 MDHEN, CDR2 SYDVKM.

The chain joins TRBV20-1 to TRBJ2-7; D is unclear. The germline V and J ends were trimmed by 4 bases and 2 bases, with 12 bases remaining between them. The CDR3 length is 13 residues. The germline V gene has CDR1 DFQATT and CDR2 SNEGSKA (reference sequence). The CDR3 reads CSATRQATYEQYF. The CDR3 coding sequence is TGCAGTGCTACCCGTCAAGCCACCTACGAGCAGTACTTC.

The chain is built from TRBV5-1 and TRBJ2-3; TRBD2 matches at 7 bases. V lost 6 bases and J lost 0; bases outside the gene matches: 4. Germline V gene lookup returns CDR1 SGHRS and CDR2 YFSETQ. This CDR3 is 14 amino acids long. DNA for the CDR3: TGCGCCAGCAAAGCGGGATGGAGCACAGATACGCAGTATTTT. It is translated as CASKAGWSTDTQYF.

Note on this clonotype: It is unclear where the CDR3 begins or ends on the DNA, so no DNA is shown, and the CDR3 is as TCRdb lists it. The genes are TRBV27 and TRBJ1-5; TRBD1 is the table's D call and was not checked against the DNA. Including both end residues, the CDR3 is 17 amino acids long. Germline values: CDR1 MNHEY, CDR2 SMNVEV (reference sequence). CDR3 in amino acids: CASSLVGAGALNQPRHF.

V gene TRBV2 combines with J gene TRBJ1-1; a weak D match, TRBD1 (5 bases). The CDR3 runs to 14 residues. The V end was cut by 3 bases, the J end by 3 bases, with 11 bases between. Germline V gene data show CDR1 as SNHLY and CDR2 as FYNNEI. In nucleotides, the CDR3 is TGTGCCAGCAGTGAGGGGCAGGTACACACTGAAGCTTTCTTT. This gives the protein CASSEGQVHTEAFF. The full variable domain, completed using reference TRBV2 and TRBJ1-1, is EPEVTQTPSHQVTQMGQEVILRCVPISNHLYFYWYRQILGQKVEFLVSFYNNEISEKSEIFDDQFSVERPDGSNFTLKIRSTKLEDSAMYFCASSEGQVHTEAFFGQGTRLTVV.

The CDR3 loop is CASNEGNQPQHF. The CDR3 bases are TGTGCCAGCAACGAGGGCAATCAGCCCCAGCATTTT. The chain links TRBV7-2 to TRBJ1-5, with unresolved D. CDR3 length: 12 amino acids. Between the trimmed V and J ends, which lost 7 bases and 2 bases, there was a span of 6 bases. CDR1 and CDR2 (germline): SGHTA, FQGNSA.

The rearrangement joins TRBV5-1 to TRBJ2-1; maybe TRBD1 (6 bases). The CDR3 covers 15 residues. Trimming took 2 bases from V and 9 from J, leaving 18 bases between them. The V gene's germline CDR1 is SGHRS and CDR2 YFSETQ. The CDR3 nucleotides read TGCGCCAGCAGCTTTGGACAGCCTCAGAAACGTGAGCAGTTCTTC. This gives the protein CASSFGQPQKREQFF.

This clonotype was seen only a few times. The chain combines TRBV28 with TRBJ2-3, with TRBD1 matching 7 bases. The V gene's germline CDR1 is MDHEN and CDR2 SYDVKM. The CDR3 contains 16 residues. The junction had 9 bases not matched to a gene; V was cut back by 6 bases and J by 0 bases. CDR3 sequence reads: CASRIPGQSSTDTQYF. The CDR3, as DNA: TGTGCCAGCAGGATTCCGGGACAGTCTAGCACAGATACGCAGTATTTT.

This clonotype was observed a handful of times. This rearrangement joins TRBV20-1 to TRBJ1-5; D unresolved. V dropped 6 bases and J dropped 5 bases, with 11 bases sitting between them. The CDR3 is 12 amino acids. Germline V lookup: CDR1 DFQATT, CDR2 SNEGSKA (reference sequence). In nucleotides, the CDR3 is TGCAGTGCCGGAAACAGAGATCAGCCCCAGCATTTT. It yields the protein CSAGNRDQPQHF.

This clonotype has only a few counts. The J gene is TRBJ1-3, the V gene TRBV30; D not resolved. The germline CDR1 and CDR2 sequences are GTSNPN and SVGIG (reference sequence). The CDR3 is 16 amino acids. V was cut by 2 bases and J by 0 bases, with 14 bases left in between. This CDR3 is CAWSIGSDNSGNTIYF. The DNA of the CDR3 is TGTGCCTGGAGTATAGGCAGCGACAACTCTGGAAACACCATATATTTT.

This clonotype was counted between two and nine times. This chain joins TRBV20-1 and TRBJ1-5; 7 positions agree with TRBD1. Germline loops: CDR1 DFQATT, CDR2 SNEGSKA (reference sequence). Trimming took 0 bases from V and 6 from J; bases not matched to a gene: 5. The CDR3 contains 14 residues. CDR3 residues: CSARDRTGLQPQHF. CDR3 sequence (DNA): TGCAGTGCTAGAGATAGGACAGGCCTTCAGCCCCAGCATTTT.

V usage is TRBV20-1 and J usage is TRBJ2-7; TRBD1 is a possible D gene (7 bases). Trimming left V 0 bases short and J 1 base short, with 13 bases between. This CDR3 is built from 15 residues. The germline V gene has CDR1 DFQATT and CDR2 SNEGSKA (reference sequence). The CDR3 bases are TGCAGTGCTAGAGATGGGGCAGGGGGGTCCTACGAGCAGTACTTC. This sequence encodes CSARDGAGGSYEQYF.

The chain joins TRBV15 to TRBJ1-2; D remains unclear. The CDR3 covers 15 residues. With 3 bases removed from V and 2 bases from J, the gap between germline ends came to 13 bases. Germline CDR1 is LNHNV and CDR2 is YYDKDF (reference sequence). The CDR3 DNA is TGTGCCACCAGCAGGGATGAGAAGGGAAACTATGGCTACACCTTC. This sequence encodes CATSRDEKGNYGYTF. Variable domain in full (rest from reference TRBV15 and TRBJ1-2): DAMVIQNPRYQVTQFGKPVTLSCSQTLNHNVMYWYQQKSSQAPKLLFHYYDKDFNNEADTPDNFQSRRPNTSFCFLDIRSPGLGDTAMYLCATSRDEKGNYGYTFGSGTRLTVV.

The genes are TRBV3-1 and TRBJ2-3, with 9 positions matching TRBD2. The V gene's germline CDR1 is LGHDT and CDR2 YNNKEL (reference sequence). J lost 2 bases, V lost 10 bases, and 13 bases had no gene match. This CDR3 region has 16 residues. CDR3 protein: CATAAKSGLATDTQYF. The DNA for the CDR3 is TGTGCCACCGCGGCTAAATCGGGACTAGCCACAGATACGCAGTATTTT.

There are a few counts of this clonotype. The V and J genes are TRBV12-3 or TRBV12-4 and TRBJ2-5, with D possibly being TRBD1 (6 bases). CDR3 length: 13 amino acids. V was shortened by 5 bases and J by 5 bases, with 12 bases between the two germline ends. The CDR3 DNA reads as TGTGCCAGCAGTCCCCGGACAGAGGAGACCCAGTACTTC. As protein: CASSPRTEETQYF.

This clonotype was picked up a small number of times. This rearrangement joins TRBV20-1 to TRBJ2-3, with 7 nucleotides matching TRBD2. The J segment lost 0 bases and the V segment lost 3 bases, leaving 0 bases of the junction unmatched. CDR1 is DFQATT and CDR2 is SNEGSKA in the germline V gene (reference sequence). The CDR3 is 13 residues long. In DNA, the CDR3 is TGCAGTGCTAGCGGGGGGAGCACAGATACGCAGTATTTT. It encodes CSASGGSTDTQYF.

The chain links TRBV5-1 to TRBJ2-1, with 8 bases that match TRBD2. Germline assignment: CDR1 SGHRS and CDR2 YFSETQ. The CDR3 is 15 amino acids. Losses at the gene ends were 4 bases for V and 4 bases for J; bases not matched to a gene: 7. Written as DNA, the CDR3 is TGCGCCAGCAGCGCAGCGGGGGCCCCATACAATGAGCAGTTCTTC. This sequence encodes CASSAAGAPYNEQFF.

In this sample, this clonotype is medium-sized. The chain combines TRBV24-1 with TRBJ2-3, with D perhaps TRBD2 (6 bases). The germline V and J ends were trimmed by 5 bases and 4 bases, with 9 bases remaining between them. CDR1 and CDR2 from the germline V gene are KGHDR and SFDVKD. This CDR3 spans 13 amino acids. The CDR3 region has the DNA TGTGCCACCAGTGCGGGAGCGTCAGATACGCAGTATTTT. Protein product: CATSAGASDTQYF.

This chain joins TRBV12-3 or TRBV12-4 and TRBJ2-7; the D is unclear. CDR3 size: 14 residues. V dropped 3 bases and J dropped 5 bases, with 14 bases sitting between them. CDR3 nucleotide sequence: TGTGCCAGCAGTTTTTTCGGCGGCGGAAACGAGCAGTACTTC. This codes for CASSFFGGGNEQYF.

This clonotype was counted between two and nine times. The V gene is TRBV6-6, the J gene TRBJ1-6; 7 bases agree with TRBD1. Germline CDR1 reads MNHNY; CDR2 reads SVGAGI (reference sequence). The CDR3 is made up of 12 amino acids. V shed 8 bases and J 6 bases; nucleotides not matched to a gene: 1. The CDR3 DNA is TGTGCCAGCCGGGACAGTAATTCACCCCTCCACTTT. Its translation: CASRDSNSPLHF.

This clonotype was seen many times. The J gene is TRBJ2-5, the V gene TRBV29-1; 10 bases are shared with TRBD1. CDR3 size: 14 residues. Germline loops: CDR1 SQVTM, CDR2 ANQGSEA. V was clipped by 0 bases and J by 4 bases; unmatched bases: 2. The CDR3 is CSVEERDRGETQYF. The CDR3 DNA follows: TGCAGCGTTGAAGAGCGGGACAGGGGAGAGACCCAGTACTTC.

The CDR3 loop reads CASSSTGDLGTEAFF. The CDR3 region has the DNA TGCGCCAGCAGCTCTACCGGGGATTTGGGCACTGAAGCTTTCTTT. The chain has TRBV5-1 and TRBJ1-1, with no clear D. This CDR3 is built from 15 residues. Germline V gives CDR1 SGHRS, CDR2 YFSETQ. V lost 3 bases and J lost 4, with 16 bases in between.

V is TRBV18 and J is TRBJ2-5; possibly TRBD1 for D (5 bases). The CDR3 runs to 14 residues. Trimming pared 8 bases from V and 5 bases from J, leaving 18 bases between. The germline V gene encodes CDR1 KGHSH and CDR2 LQKENI. This chain's CDR3 is CASRPRDSLETQYF. The DNA of the CDR3 is TGTGCCAGCCGCCCCAGGGATTCCTTGGAGACCCAGTACTTC.

A few counts support this clonotype. The chain has TRBV27 and TRBJ1-2; D ambiguous. This CDR3 is built from 13 residues. Trimming took 3 bases from V and 2 from J, leaving 7 bases between them. CDR1 and CDR2 from the germline V gene are MNHEY and SMNVEV (reference sequence). The CDR3 nucleotides are TGTGCCAGCAGTTTGGGAGGGAACTATGGCTACACCTTC. It yields the protein CASSLGGNYGYTF.

V usage is TRBV30 and J usage is TRBJ1-4, with D possibly matching TRBD1 (5 bases). Germline CDR1 and CDR2: GTSNPN and SVGIG (reference sequence). The CDR3 contains 12 residues. Trimming cost V 5 bases and J 7 bases, with 11 bases left between them. The CDR3 spells CAWLKDTEKLFF. The CDR3 DNA is TGTGCCTGGCTGAAGGACACTGAAAAACTGTTTTTT.

This clonotype has only a few counts. The chain is built from TRBV28 and TRBJ1-5; D is perhaps TRBD1 (6 bases). The CDR3 is 15 residues long. Germline V lookup: CDR1 MDHEN, CDR2 SYDVKM. With 10 bases removed from V and 2 bases from J, the gap between germline ends came to 18 bases. The CDR3 DNA is TGTGCCATCACACTGAGGGGGACTGGCAATCAGCCCCAGCATTTT. Translating it yields CAITLRGTGNQPQHF.

Ten or more counts support this clonotype. The chain links TRBV5-1 to TRBJ1-5; a possible D gene is TRBD1 (5 bases). The V gene lost 0 bases and the J gene lost 5 bases, with 6 bases spanning the gap. The CDR3 runs 13 residues. Germline CDR1 and CDR2: SGHRS and YFSETQ. The CDR3 DNA follows: TGCGCCAGCAGCTTGGCGGGACATCAGCCCCAGCATTTT. It yields the protein CASSLAGHQPQHF. The variable domain in full, completed from reference TRBV5-1 and TRBJ1-5, reads KAGVTQTPRYLIKTRGQQVTLSCSPISGHRSVSWYQQTPGQGLQFLFEYFSETQRNKGNFPGRFSGRQFSNSRSEMNVSTLELGDSALYLCASSLAGHQPQHFGDGTRLSIL.

At least ten counts were recorded for this clonotype. The gene calls are TRBV20-1 and TRBJ2-5; possible D gene TRBD1, 6 bases. V was shortened by 4 bases and J by 1 base, with 10 bases between the two germline ends. This CDR3 region has 13 residues. CDR1 and CDR2 (germline): DFQATT, SNEGSKA (reference sequence). The CDR3 protein is CSATTGFQETQYF. CDR3 DNA: TGCAGTGCTACGACAGGTTTCCAAGAGACCCAGTACTTC.

This clonotype was observed a few times. The chain recombines TRBV6-6 with TRBJ2-1, with 9 bases lining up with TRBD2. This CDR3 region has 15 residues. J was trimmed by 7 bases and V by 8 bases; bases with no gene match: 12. Germline lookup yields CDR1 MNHNY and CDR2 SVGAGI (reference sequence). The CDR3 DNA reads as TGTGCCAGCGCCGGGGCCAGCGGGAGGAAGAATGAGCAGTTCTTC. Translation gives CASAGASGRKNEQFF.

This clonotype was observed a few times. This chain joins TRBV5-1 and TRBJ2-1; D is undetermined. V lost 0 bases to trimming and J lost 0 bases, with 7 bases between them. The CDR3 has 15 amino acids. Germline CDR1 SGHRS, CDR2 YFSETQ. For the CDR3, the DNA is TGCGCCAGCAGCTTGGCCTCGAGCTCCTACAATGAGCAGTTCTTC. It encodes CASSLASSSYNEQFF.